The next 22 T cell receptor beta chains were all read from a single sample in a study of blood T cell repertoires in COVID-19 (dated by TCRdb to the early 2020s). The receptor library was made with the immunoSEQ multiplex PCR assay. TCRdb carries this immuneACCESS record with in-frame sequences only. Its versions omit some clonotypes, under half of them owing to an unresolved V gene in the studies checked, with the rest unexplained. The sample data list 110,000 to 150,000 clones, and 80% to 90% of these were observed just once. The top ten clonotypes cover around 4.2% of the sample. Sequencing was carried out using PBMCs or T cells enriched from blood (not recorded which). The source is a man aged 45-60 years who had recovered from COVID-19.

The V and J genes are TRBV7-7 and TRBJ1-3; 7 positions agree with TRBD1. Trimming took 5 bases from V and 0 from J; bases not matched to a gene: 4. Per germline, CDR1 SSHAT and CDR2 FNYEAQ (reference sequence). The CDR3 contains 15 residues. The CDR3 nucleotides are TGTGCCAGCAGCCCCGACAGGGCCTCTGGAAACACCATATATTTT. Its translation: CASSPDRASGNTIYF.

V usage is TRBV11-1 and J usage is TRBJ1-1; a possible D gene is TRBD1 (5 bases). CDR3 length equals 14 residues. The V gene's germline CDR1 is SGHAT and CDR2 FQDESV (reference sequence). V lost 3 bases and J lost 5, with 13 bases in between. DNA for the CDR3: TGTGCCAGCAGCTTGCCAGGGTTTGGAACTGAAGCTTTCTTT. It specifies CASSLPGFGTEAFF.

The chain links TRBV20-1 to TRBJ2-7, with 10 bases matching TRBD2. The CDR3 is 16 residues long. The germline gives CDR1 DFQATT, CDR2 SNEGSKA (reference sequence). Germline trimming cut 3 bases from V and 4 bases from J; bases unmatched to any gene: 12. DNA for the CDR3: TGCAGTGCTAGTCGGAGGACCGGACTAGCGGCTTACGAGCAGTACTTC. It translates to CSASRRTGLAAYEQYF.

V and J are TRBV6-5 and TRBJ2-1; TRBD2 aligns across 12 bases. V shed 6 bases and J 2 bases; nucleotides not matched to a gene: 2. Germline V lookup: CDR1 MNHEY, CDR2 SVGAGI. This CDR3 has 15 residues. The CDR3 loop is CASSTSGRTYNEQFF. The DNA of the CDR3 is TGTGCCAGCAGCACTAGCGGGAGGACCTACAATGAGCAGTTCTTC.

The V call is TRBV24-1, the J call TRBJ2-6; TRBD1 matches at 9 bases. Germline CDR1 reads KGHDR; CDR2 reads SFDVKD. V lost 5 bases and J lost 0; bases outside the gene matches: 10. This CDR3 is 19 amino acids long. The CDR3 protein is CATSGRTGAFSSGANVLTF. CDR3 sequence (DNA): TGTGCCACCAGTGGCCGGACAGGGGCCTTTTCCTCTGGGGCCAACGTCCTGACTTTC.

This clone was counted once. This chain links TRBV11-2 with TRBJ1-2, with D unclear. The germline V gene encodes CDR1 SGHAT and CDR2 FQNNGV. The CDR3 is made up of 15 amino acids. Trimming removed 0 bases from V and 8 bases from J, with 16 bases in between. CDR3 amino acids: CASSLDELAVRGYTF. CDR3 nucleotides: TGTGCCAGCAGCTTAGATGAATTGGCGGTGAGGGGCTACACCTTC.

CDR3 loop: CASSTGMEETQYF. The CDR3 bases are TGTGCCAGCAGTACAGGGATGGAAGAGACCCAGTACTTC. The J gene is TRBJ2-5, the V gene TRBV28; tentative D call: TRBD1 (6 bases). In germline, CDR1 is MDHEN, CDR2 SYDVKM. V was cut by 5 bases and J by 3 bases, with 10 bases left in between. The CDR3 has 13 amino acids.

This chain uses TRBV19 with TRBJ2-1, with 7 bases that match TRBD1. V lost 5 bases to trimming and J lost 2 bases; unmatched junction nucleotides: 3. Germline V gives CDR1 LNHDA, CDR2 SQIVND (reference sequence). The CDR3 length is 14 residues. The CDR3 is CASSPGTAYNEQFF. CDR3 bases: TGTGCCAGTAGTCCCGGGACAGCCTACAATGAGCAGTTCTTC.

The V gene is TRBV28, the J gene TRBJ2-3; a possible D gene is TRBD2 (6 bases). The CDR3 sequence is 13 residues long. Trimming pared 7 bases from V and 0 bases from J, leaving 8 bases between. The germline gives CDR1 MDHEN, CDR2 SYDVKM. The DNA for the CDR3 is TGTGCCAGCAACGGGGGTAGCACAGATACGCAGTATTTT. Its translation is CASNGGSTDTQYF.

This chain joins TRBV7-8 and TRBJ2-7; D is undetermined. The CDR3 is made up of 11 amino acids. V was clipped by 5 bases and J by 6 bases, with 8 bases between them. The germline V gene has CDR1 SGHVS and CDR2 FQNEAQ. The CDR3 DNA is TGTGCCAGCAGCCAGAGAGCCGAGCAGTACTTC. Protein: CASSQRAEQYF. The complete variable domain, with remaining parts taken from reference TRBV7-8 and TRBJ2-7, reads GAGVSQSPRYKVAKRGQDVALRCDPISGHVSLFWYQQALGQGPEFLTYFQNEAQLDKSGLPSDRFFAERPEGSVSTLKIQRTQQEDSAVYLCASSQRAEQYFGPGTRLTVT.

The CDR3 bases are TGTGCCTGTGGGGGGTTCATGAACACTGAAGCTTTCTTT. It yields the protein CACGGFMNTEAFF. The chain couples TRBV30 to TRBJ1-1, with D perhaps matching TRBD1 (5 bases). V was pared by 6 bases and J by 0 bases, with 11 bases between. Germline V gives CDR1 GTSNPN, CDR2 SVGIG (reference sequence). This CDR3 spans 13 amino acids. The complete variable domain, with remaining parts taken from reference TRBV30 and TRBJ1-1, reads SQTIHQWPATLVQPVGSPLSLECTVEGTSNPNLYWYRQAAGRGLQLLFYSVGIGQISSEVPQNLSASRPQDRQFILSSKKLLLSDSGFYLCACGGFMNTEAFFGQGTRLTVV.

The J gene is TRBJ2-5, the V gene TRBV7-2; no clear D. From germline, CDR1 is SGHTA and CDR2 FQGNSA. The V and J ends lost 1 base and 9 bases respectively, with 9 bases between them. The CDR3 consists of 12 residues. This CDR3 is CASSLGPAAQYF. The CDR3 DNA reads TGTGCCAGCAGCTTAGGGCCCGCGGCCCAGTACTTC.

CDR3 DNA: TGTGCCAGCAGCCAGGGGTACCAAGAGACCCAGTACTTC. This codes for CASSQGYQETQYF. This sequence joins TRBV6-5 and TRBJ2-5; D might be TRBD1 (6 bases). Germline V gives CDR1 MNHEY, CDR2 SVGAGI. The V end was cut by 6 bases, the J end by 0 bases, with 8 bases between. The CDR3 sequence is 13 residues long.

The chain employs TRBV5-4 and TRBJ2-2, with D possibly TRBD2 on 5 matching bases. This CDR3 has 16 residues. Trimming took off 0 bases at V and 0 bases at J, with 9 bases between the two ends. Germline V CDR1 and CDR2: SGHNT, YYREEE (reference sequence). The CDR3: CASSLEVGANTGELFF. In nucleotides, the CDR3 is TGTGCCAGCAGCTTGGAGGTGGGAGCGAACACCGGGGAGCTGTTTTTT.

The V call is TRBV14, the J call TRBJ2-5; tentatively, D is TRBD2 (5 bases). Germline V lookup: CDR1 SGHDN, CDR2 FVKESK. The CDR3 sequence is 16 residues long. Trimming removed 4 bases from V and 4 bases from J, with 19 bases in between. CDR3 loop: CASSLRTGIAGETQYF. In DNA form, the CDR3 reads TGTGCCAGCAGCCTAAGAACGGGGATAGCTGGAGAGACCCAGTACTTC.

J is TRBJ2-2 and V is TRBV9; D not certain. CDR3 length: 13 amino acids. Germline V gives CDR1 SGDLS, CDR2 YYNGEE. Trimming took off 3 bases at V and 10 bases at J, with 13 bases between the two ends. The DNA of the CDR3 is TGTGCCAGCAGCGCCCACGGGTATGCGGAGCTGTTTTTT. This codes for CASSAHGYAELFF.

This chain links TRBV14 with TRBJ2-5, with a weak D call TRBD1 (5 bases). Germline CDR1 is SGHDN and CDR2 is FVKESK. V was pared by 2 bases and J by 2 bases, with 9 bases between. This CDR3 is 14 amino acids long. The CDR3, as DNA: TGTGCCAGCAGCCAATGGAGACAGCAAGAGACCCAGTACTTC. It codes for CASSQWRQQETQYF.

V and J are TRBV30 and TRBJ1-6; D possibly corresponds to TRBD1 (5 bases). Germline CDR1 is GTSNPN and CDR2 is SVGIG (reference sequence). Deletions cut 0 bases from V and 5 bases from J, with 17 bases between. The CDR3 is 17 amino acids. This CDR3 is CAWSVPGLSGDNSPLHF. CDR3 sequence (DNA): TGTGCCTGGAGTGTACCGGGACTCAGCGGGGATAATTCACCCCTCCACTTT.

J is TRBJ2-3 and V is TRBV19; TRBD2 matches at 9 bases. Germline V gives CDR1 LNHDA, CDR2 SQIVND (reference sequence). CDR3 size: 15 residues. V dropped 4 bases and J dropped 0; count of bases not matched to a gene: 2. The CDR3 is CASSSLAGSTDTQYF. CDR3 sequence (DNA): TGTGCCAGTAGTAGCCTAGCGGGGAGCACAGATACGCAGTATTTT.

The rearrangement joins TRBV30 to TRBJ2-5; D perhaps matches TRBD2 (6 bases). CDR1 is GTSNPN and CDR2 is SVGIG in the germline V gene (reference sequence). The CDR3 contains 14 residues. V lost 6 bases and J 4 bases, leaving 18 bases between the germline ends. CDR3 DNA: TGTGCCTGCACCACCGGGACTCTGAGAGAGACCCAGTACTTC. This translates into CACTTGTLRETQYF.

The rearrangement links TRBV24-1 to TRBJ2-3; possibly TRBD1 for D (6 bases). Trimming stripped 1 base from V and 2 bases from J, with 9 bases between. Germline V gene data show CDR1 as KGHDR and CDR2 as SFDVKD. The CDR3 is 15 amino acids. Here the CDR3 DNA reads TGTGCCACCAGTGATTTCGGACAGACCACAGATACGCAGTATTTT. Encoded protein: CATSDFGQTTDTQYF.

The V call is TRBV4-3, the J call TRBJ1-2; possibly TRBD1 for D (6 bases). CDR1 is LGHNA, CDR2 YSLEER, per germline. V lost 0 bases and J lost 5, with 13 bases in between. The CDR3 is made up of 15 amino acids. CDR3 in amino acids: CASSQDSGRGYGYTF. CDR3 DNA: TGCGCCAGCAGCCAAGATTCAGGCAGGGGTTATGGCTACACCTTC.